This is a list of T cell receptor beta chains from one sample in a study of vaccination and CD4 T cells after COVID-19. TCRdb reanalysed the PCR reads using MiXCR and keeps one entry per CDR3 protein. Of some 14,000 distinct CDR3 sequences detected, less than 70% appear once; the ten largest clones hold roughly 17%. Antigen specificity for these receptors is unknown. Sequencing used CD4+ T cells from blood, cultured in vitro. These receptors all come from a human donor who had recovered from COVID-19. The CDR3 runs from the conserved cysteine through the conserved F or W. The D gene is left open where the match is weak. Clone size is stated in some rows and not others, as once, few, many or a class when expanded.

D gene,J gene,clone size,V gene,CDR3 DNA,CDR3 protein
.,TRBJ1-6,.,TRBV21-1,TGTGCCAAGGACAGAGGGACGGTAAATAATTCACCCCTCCACTTT,CAKDRGTVNNSPLHF
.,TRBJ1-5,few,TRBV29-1,TGCAGCGTGTTTCTAGGGGGAACGGAGCATTTT,CSVFLGGTEHF
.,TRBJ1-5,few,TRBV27,TGTGCCAGCAGTTCATTCTATACAGGGAAGAATCAGCCCCAGCATTTT,CASSSFYTGKNQPQHF
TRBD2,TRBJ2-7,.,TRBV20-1,TGCAGTGCCCCACTAGCGGGAGGTTACGAGCAGTACTTC,CSAPLAGGYEQYF
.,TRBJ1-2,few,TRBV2,TGTGCCAGCAGTCCACGACAGCCTAACTATGGCTACACCTTC,CASSPRQPNYGYTF
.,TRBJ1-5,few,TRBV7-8,TGTGCCAGCAGCCTCGGCCGGCAGGATAGCAATCAGCCCCAGCATTTT,CASSLGRQDSNQPQHF
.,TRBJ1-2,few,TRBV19,TGTGCCAGTAGTATAGATCTAGGACCGGGCTATGGCTACACCTTC,CASSIDLGPGYGYTF
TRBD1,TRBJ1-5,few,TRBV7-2,TGTGCCAGCAGCGATAGAGACAGGGGTCTCAATCAGCCCCAGCATTTT,CASSDRDRGLNQPQHF
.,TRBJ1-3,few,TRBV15,TGTGCCACCAGCAGAGATCAAGGGAGTGGAAACACCATATATTTT,CATSRDQGSGNTIYF
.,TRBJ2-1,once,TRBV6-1,TGTGCCAGCAGTGAAAGCTGGGAGAGCGATAACTACAATGAGCAGTTCTTC,CASSESWESDNYNEQFF
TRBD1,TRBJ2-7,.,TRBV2,TGTGCCAGCCGGGACAGGTCAAACTCCTACGAGCAGTACTTC,CASRDRSNSYEQYF
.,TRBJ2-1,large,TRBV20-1,TGCAGTGCTGTGAGGATCAACTCCTACAATGAGCAGTTCTTC,CSAVRINSYNEQFF
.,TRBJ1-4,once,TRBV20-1,TGCAGTGCTAGGGACAGTCGCGGGTTTGAAAAACTGTTTTTT,CSARDSRGFEKLFF
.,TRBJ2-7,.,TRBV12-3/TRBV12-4,TGTGCCAGCAGTTTTTCTGGGGCCTACGAGCAGTACTTC,CASSFSGAYEQYF
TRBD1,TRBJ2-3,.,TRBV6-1,TGTGCCAGCAGTCGGACAGGGTCCACAGATACGCAGTATTTT,CASSRTGSTDTQYF
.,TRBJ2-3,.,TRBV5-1,TGCGCCAGCAGCGATACAGGGACAGATACGCAGTATTTT,CASSDTGTDTQYF
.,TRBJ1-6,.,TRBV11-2,TGTGCCAGCAGCTTAGGGGTCAGGTCTTCGTCACCCCTCCACTTT,CASSLGVRSSSPLHF
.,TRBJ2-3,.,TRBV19,TGTGCCAGTAGTACCTCCCGGAGGGGGACGCAGTATTTT,CASSTSRRGTQYF
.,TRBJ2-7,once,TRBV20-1,TGCAGTGCTAGAGCGTCTAAGGCTAACTACGAGCAGTACTTC,CSARASKANYEQYF
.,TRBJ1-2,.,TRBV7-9,TGTGCCAGCAGCCAAGAGACATCCTATGGCTACACCTTC,CASSQETSYGYTF
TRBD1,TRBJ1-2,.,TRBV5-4,TGTGCCAGCAGCTTGCAGGGACAGAACTATGGCTACACCTTC,CASSLQGQNYGYTF
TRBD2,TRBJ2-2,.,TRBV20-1,TGCAGTGCCCTAAGGGGACTAAACACCGGGGAGCTGTTTTTT,CSALRGLNTGELFF
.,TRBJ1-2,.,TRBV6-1,TGTGCCAGCAGTGATCCGTGGGGCTACACCTTC,CASSDPWGYTF
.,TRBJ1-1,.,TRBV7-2,TGTGCCAGCACAAGATTCGGGGGATACACTGAAGCTTTCTTT,CASTRFGGYTEAFF
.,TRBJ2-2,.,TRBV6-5,TGTGCCAGCAGTTACAGCGCTACCCAGGGCGGGGAGCTGTTTTTT,CASSYSATQGGELFF
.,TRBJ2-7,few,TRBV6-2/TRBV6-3,TGTGCCAGCAGTTATGCCTCAACCTACGAGCAGTACTTC,CASSYASTYEQYF
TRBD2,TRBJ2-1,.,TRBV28,TGTGCCAGCAGTTCTTTGGTTGGGCTAGCGGGACTTGGCTCCTACAATGAGCAGTTCTTC,CASSSLVGLAGLGSYNEQFF
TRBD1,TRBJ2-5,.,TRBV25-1,TGTGCCAGCAGTGGGTCCCTGAGAGGGGGCGTAGAGACCCAGTACTTC,CASSGSLRGGVETQYF
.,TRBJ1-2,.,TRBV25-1,TGTGCCAGCAGTGCCGCTGGACCCCTCGACTATGGCTACACCTTC,CASSAAGPLDYGYTF
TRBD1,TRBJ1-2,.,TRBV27,TGTGCCAGCAGGAGGGCGGGGACAGGGGGGTTGTATGGCTACACCTTC,CASRRAGTGGLYGYTF
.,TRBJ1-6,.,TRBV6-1,TGTGCCAGCAGTGCAGAGGGATCCTATAATTCACCCCTCCACTTT,CASSAEGSYNSPLHF
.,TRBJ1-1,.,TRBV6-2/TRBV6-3,TGTGCCAGCAGCCCGGGGGTGGTCACTGAAGCTTTCTTT,CASSPGVVTEAFF
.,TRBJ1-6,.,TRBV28,TGTGCCAGCAGTTTGGGGGGAGGGGATTCACCCCTCCACTTT,CASSLGGGDSPLHF
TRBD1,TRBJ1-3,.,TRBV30,TGTGCCCGGAGCAGAGGACAGGGGAAAACTGGAAACACCATATATTTT,CARSRGQGKTGNTIYF
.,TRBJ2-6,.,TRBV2,TGTGCCAGCAGAGTACAGGGCTCTGGGGCCAACGTCCTGACTTTC,CASRVQGSGANVLTF
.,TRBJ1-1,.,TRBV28,TGTGCCAGCAGTTTCAGTCTCGGATGGGGTAATGGGCGCACTGAAGCTTTCTTT,CASSFSLGWGNGRTEAFF
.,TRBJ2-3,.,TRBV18,TGTGCCAGCTCCCTTACGGCCACAGATACGCAGTATTTT,CASSLTATDTQYF
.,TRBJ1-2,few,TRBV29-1,TGCAGCGTTGTTTTTCAGGGAAACTATGGCTACACCTTC,CSVVFQGNYGYTF
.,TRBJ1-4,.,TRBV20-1,TGCAGTGCTAGAAGAGAAGGGGAAAAACTGTTTTTT,CSARREGEKLFF
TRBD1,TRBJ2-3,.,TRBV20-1,TGCAGTGCTAGGTCGGACAGGGGGCGATCAGATACGCAGTATTTT,CSARSDRGRSDTQYF
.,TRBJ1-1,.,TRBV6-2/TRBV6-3,TGTGCCAGCAGTTACTCGCGGGGGACTGAAGCTTTCTTT,CASSYSRGTEAFF
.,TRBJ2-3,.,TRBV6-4,TGTGCCAGCAGTGACGGGAGCACAGATACGCAGTATTTT,CASSDGSTDTQYF
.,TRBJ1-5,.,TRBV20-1,TGCAGTGCTAGAAACTCGGGCGGGGCTCAGCCCCAGCATTTT,CSARNSGGAQPQHF
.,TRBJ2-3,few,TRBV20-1,TGCAGTGCTAGAGATCGTGGCAAAGATACGCAGTATTTT,CSARDRGKDTQYF
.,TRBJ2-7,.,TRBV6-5,TGTGCCAGCAGTTCCAATTCCGGGACCCATGAGGGCGAGCAGTACTTC,CASSSNSGTHEGEQYF
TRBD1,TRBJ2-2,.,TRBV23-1,TGCGCCAGCAGACAGGGGGCGCGGGTCACCGGGGAGCTGTTTTTT,CASRQGARVTGELFF
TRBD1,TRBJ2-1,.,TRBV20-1,TGCAGTGCCCTAACCCGGGACAGGGATTACAATGAGCAGTTCTTC,CSALTRDRDYNEQFF
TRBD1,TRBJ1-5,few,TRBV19,TGTGCCAGTAGTTTTACAGGGGGTCGTCAGCCCCAGCATTTT,CASSFTGGRQPQHF